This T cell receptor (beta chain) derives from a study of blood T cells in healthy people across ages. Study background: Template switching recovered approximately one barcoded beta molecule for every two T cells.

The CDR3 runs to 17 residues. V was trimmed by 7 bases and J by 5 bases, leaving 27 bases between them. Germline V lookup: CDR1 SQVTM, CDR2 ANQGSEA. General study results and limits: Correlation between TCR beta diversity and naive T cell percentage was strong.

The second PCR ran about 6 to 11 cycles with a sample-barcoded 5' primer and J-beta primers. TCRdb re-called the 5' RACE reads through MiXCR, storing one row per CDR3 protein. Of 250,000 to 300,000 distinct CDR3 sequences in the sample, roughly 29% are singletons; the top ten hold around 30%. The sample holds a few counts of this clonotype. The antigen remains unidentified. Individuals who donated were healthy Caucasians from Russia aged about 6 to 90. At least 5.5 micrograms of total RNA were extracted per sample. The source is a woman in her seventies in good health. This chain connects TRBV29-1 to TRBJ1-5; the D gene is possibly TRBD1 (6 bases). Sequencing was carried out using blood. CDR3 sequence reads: CSATIRAKGVSDQPQHF. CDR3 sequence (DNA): TGCAGCGCCACGATAAGGGCGAAGGGGGTTTCGGATCAGCCCCAGCATTTT.